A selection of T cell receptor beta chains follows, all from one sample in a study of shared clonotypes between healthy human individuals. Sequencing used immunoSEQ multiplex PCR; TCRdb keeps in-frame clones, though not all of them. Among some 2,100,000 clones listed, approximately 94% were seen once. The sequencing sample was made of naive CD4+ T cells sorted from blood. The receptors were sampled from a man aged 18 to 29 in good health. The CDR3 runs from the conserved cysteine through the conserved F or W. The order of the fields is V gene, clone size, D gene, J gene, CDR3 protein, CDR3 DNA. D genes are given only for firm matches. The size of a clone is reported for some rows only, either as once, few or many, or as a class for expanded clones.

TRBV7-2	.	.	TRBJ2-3	CASSFYERSTDTQYF	TGTGCCAGCAGCTTTTACGAGCGGAGCACAGATACGCAGTATTTT
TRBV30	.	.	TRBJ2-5	CAWGREETQYF	TGTGCCTGGGGTCGGGAAGAGACCCAGTACTTC
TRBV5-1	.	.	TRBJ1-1	CASSLERGEINTEAFF	TGCGCCAGCAGCTTGGAGCGGGGAGAGATAAACACTGAAGCTTTCTTT
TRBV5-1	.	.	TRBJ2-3	CASSLVGGGTDTQYF	TGCGCCAGCAGCTTGGTAGGCGGGGGCACAGATACGCAGTATTTT
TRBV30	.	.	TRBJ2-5	CAWSGGSGETQYF	TGTGCCTGGAGCGGGGGTAGTGGAGAGACCCAGTACTTC
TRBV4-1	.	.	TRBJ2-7	CASSQDLPPSQLTTPYEQYF	TGCGCCAGCAGCCAAGATTTACCCCCTTCGCAGCTGACTACCCCCTACGAGCAGTACTTC
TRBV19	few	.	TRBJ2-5	CASSAKETQYF	TGTGCCAGTAGTGCTAAAGAGACCCAGTACTTC
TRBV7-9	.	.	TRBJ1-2	CASSLSNGYTF	TGTGCCAGCAGCTTGAGTAATGGCTACACCTTC
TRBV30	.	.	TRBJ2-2	CAWSVLSPGELFF	TGTGCCTGGAGTGTACTCAGTCCCGGGGAGCTGTTTTTT
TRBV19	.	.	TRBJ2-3	CASRKGGSTDTQYF	TGTGCCAGTAGGAAGGGAGGTAGCACAGATACGCAGTATTTT
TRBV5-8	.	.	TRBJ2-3	CASSLVQNRGTDTQYF	TGTGCCAGCAGCTTGGTCCAGAACCGGGGCACAGATACGCAGTATTTT
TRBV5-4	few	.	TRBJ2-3	CASSLAAEIKTDTQYF	TGTGCCAGCAGCTTGGCCGCGGAGATCAAAACAGATACGCAGTATTTT
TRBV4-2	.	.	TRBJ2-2	CASSPQGRTPTGELFF	TGTGCCAGCAGCCCCCAGGGGCGGACGCCCACCGGGGAGCTGTTTTTT
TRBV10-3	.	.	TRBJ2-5	CAISDSETQYF	TGTGCCATCAGTGATTCAGAGACCCAGTACTTC
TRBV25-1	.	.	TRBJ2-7	CASSEPASSYEQYF	TGTGCCAGCAGTGAACCAGCGAGCTCCTACGAGCAGTACTTC
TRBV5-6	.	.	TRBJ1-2	CASFGVGTEGYGYTF	TGTGCCTCATTCGGTGTAGGGACCGAGGGCTATGGCTACACCTTC
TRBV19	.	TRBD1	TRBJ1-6	CASSVDRGSSYNSPLHF	TGTGCCAGTAGTGTCGACAGGGGGAGCTCCTATAATTCACCCCTCCACTTT
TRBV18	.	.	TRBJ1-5	CASSSTVSQPQHF	TGTGCCAGCTCGTCGACAGTAAGTCAGCCCCAGCATTTT
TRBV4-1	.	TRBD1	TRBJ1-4	CASSQEGQGGEKLFF	TGCGCCAGCAGCCAAGAGGGACAGGGTGGGGAAAAACTGTTTTTT
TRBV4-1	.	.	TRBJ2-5	CASSQGRGPQETQYF	TGCGCCAGCAGCCAAGGGAGGGGGCCCCAAGAGACCCAGTACTTC
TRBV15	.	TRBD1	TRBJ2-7	CATQPVLGQGHEQYF	TGTGCCACTCAACCGGTCCTAGGACAGGGCCACGAGCAGTACTTC
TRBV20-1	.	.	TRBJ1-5	CSRFPQPQHF	TGCAGTCGTTTCCCTCAGCCCCAGCATTTT
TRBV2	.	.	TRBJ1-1	CASSVVAPANTEAFF	TGTGCCAGCAGTGTGGTGGCACCCGCAAACACTGAAGCTTTCTTT
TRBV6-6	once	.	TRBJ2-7	CASKRGGDYEQYF	TGTGCCAGCAAACGCGGGGGCGATTACGAGCAGTACTTC
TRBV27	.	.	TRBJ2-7	CASSLFGPGADEQYF	TGTGCCAGCAGTTTATTTGGTCCGGGGGCGGACGAGCAGTACTTC
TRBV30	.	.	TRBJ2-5	CAWSVVSVGTQYF	TGTGCCTGGAGTGTAGTGAGTGTTGGGACCCAGTACTTC
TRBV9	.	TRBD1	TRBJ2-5	CASSVAGDRIQETQYF	TGTGCCAGCAGCGTAGCGGGGGACAGGATTCAAGAGACCCAGTACTTC
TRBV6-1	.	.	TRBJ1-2	CASRLATYGYTF	TGTGCCAGCAGGCTAGCCACTTATGGCTACACCTTC
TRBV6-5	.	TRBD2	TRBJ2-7	CASSYSPSGGYEQYF	TGTGCCAGCAGTTACTCGCCCAGCGGGGGATACGAGCAGTACTTC
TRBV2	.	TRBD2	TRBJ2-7	CASQRQLAGGNEQYF	TGTGCCAGCCAGAGGCAACTAGCGGGGGGTAACGAGCAGTACTTC
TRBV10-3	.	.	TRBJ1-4	CAISPGVNNGEKLFF	TGTGCCATCTCGCCAGGTGTAAATAACGGTGAAAAACTGTTTTTT
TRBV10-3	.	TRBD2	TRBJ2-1	CAISGAGASGVPYNEQFF	TGTGCCATCAGTGGGGCCGGGGCTAGCGGGGTACCCTACAATGAGCAGTTCTTC
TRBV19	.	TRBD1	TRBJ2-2	CASIRGQSNTGELFF	TGTGCCAGTATAAGGGGACAGTCGAACACCGGGGAGCTGTTTTTT
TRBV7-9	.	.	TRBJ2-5	CASSLAAVGGRETQYF	TGTGCCAGCAGCTTAGCCGCCGTGGGGGGCAGGGAGACCCAGTACTTC
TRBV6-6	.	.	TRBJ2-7	CASRPRGAGAYEQYF	TGTGCCAGCAGACCCCGGGGGGCCGGGGCCTACGAGCAGTACTTC
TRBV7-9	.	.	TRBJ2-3	CASSPLGKNTDTQYF	TGTGCCAGCAGCCCACTGGGCAAGAACACAGATACGCAGTATTTT
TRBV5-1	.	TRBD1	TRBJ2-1	CASSLQGVVPNEQFF	TGCGCCAGCAGCTTACAGGGGGTCGTACCCAATGAGCAGTTCTTC
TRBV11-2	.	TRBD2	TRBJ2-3	CASSLGTSGRLGGTDTQYF	TGTGCCAGCAGCCTGGGGACTAGCGGGAGACTTGGAGGCACAGATACGCAGTATTTT
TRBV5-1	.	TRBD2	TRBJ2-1	CASSLSTSPNNEQFF	TGCGCCAGCAGCTTGTCGACTAGCCCTAACAATGAGCAGTTCTTC
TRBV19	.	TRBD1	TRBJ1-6	CAGTGQGANYNSPLHF	TGTGCCGGAACGGGACAGGGGGCGAACTATAATTCACCCCTCCACTTT
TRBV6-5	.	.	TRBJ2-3	CASSIGRTQYF	TGTGCCAGCAGTATAGGTCGGACGCAGTATTTT
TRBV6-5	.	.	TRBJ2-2	CASSYGTLNTGELFF	TGTGCCAGCAGTTACGGGACTCTGAACACCGGGGAGCTGTTTTTT